The 28 T cell receptor beta chains reported below all come from one sample, sequenced in a study of patients and donors after allogeneic stem cell transplantation. TCRdb re-analysed the RT-PCR reads in MiXCR, keeping a single row per CDR3 protein. The table records approximately 210,000 distinct CDR3 sequences, around two fifths of them present only once. The specimen sequenced was blood, either unsorted or a sorted T cell fraction (not recorded which). The receptor set was obtained from a human donor who was either an allogeneic HSCT recipient or a stem cell or donor lymphocyte infusion donor (not recorded which). It is not recorded whose cells these are; they may come from a transplant donor.

Many counts were recorded for this clonotype. V and J are TRBV10-3 and TRBJ1-6; TRBD1 matches 7 bases. The junction had 3 bases not matched to a gene; V was cut back by 6 bases and J by 7 bases. From germline, CDR1 is ENHRY and CDR2 SYGVKD. CDR3 length: 13 amino acids. CDR3 DNA sequence: TGTGCCATCAGCGGGACAGACAATTCACCCCTCCACTTT. This translates into CAISGTDNSPLHF.

This clonotype was observed a handful of times. This rearrangement joins TRBV5-6 to TRBJ1-2; D is ambiguous. The V gene lost 0 bases and the J gene lost 2 bases, with 14 bases spanning the gap. The CDR3 length is 16 residues. Germline values: CDR1 SGHDT, CDR2 YYEEEE. The DNA of the CDR3 is TGTGCCAGCAGCTTGGCTGGGAAGGGAGAGAACTATGGCTACACCTTC. Translation gives CASSLAGKGENYGYTF.

The chain links TRBV6-2 or TRBV6-3 to TRBJ1-1, with TRBD1 matching 9 bases. Trimming cost V 7 bases and J 5 bases; bases outside gene matches: 8. The germline CDR1 and CDR2 sequences are MNHEY and SVGEGT. The CDR3 runs to 14 residues. DNA for the CDR3: TGTGCCAGCAAAGGGACAGGGTACGTGACTGAAGCTTTCTTT. It yields the protein CASKGTGYVTEAFF.

This chain links TRBV9 with TRBJ2-5, with D unclear. The CDR3 has 12 residues. Germline V gene sequence: CDR1 SGDLS, CDR2 YYNGEE. Trimming pared 0 bases from V and 2 bases from J, leaving 2 bases between. The CDR3 DNA follows: TGTGCCAGCAGCGTAGATCAAGAGACCCAGTACTTC. It yields the protein CASSVDQETQYF. Together with reference TRBV9 and TRBJ2-5, the CDR3 gives the full variable domain: DSGVTQTPKHLITATGQRVTLRCSPRSGDLSVYWYQQSLDQGLQFLIQYYNGEERAKGNILERFSAQQFPDLHSELNLSSLELGDSALYFCASSVDQETQYFGPGTRLLVL.

This clonotype was counted between two and nine times. V is TRBV6-5 and J is TRBJ1-1, with D hard to call. This CDR3 region has 15 residues. Trimming shortened V by 6 bases and J by 1 base, and 15 bases separated the two germline ends. Looked up from germline, CDR1 is MNHEY and CDR2 is SVGAGI. In nucleotides, the CDR3 is TGTGCCAGCAGCCCCTCGGGATTTGCGAACACTGAAGCTTTCTTT. Protein sequence: CASSPSGFANTEAFF.

The V gene is TRBV5-1, the J gene TRBJ2-1; 9 bases match TRBD1. The germline gives CDR1 SGHRS, CDR2 YFSETQ. The CDR3 covers 15 residues. Trimming removed 4 bases from V and 3 bases from J; junction bases left unmatched: 5. The CDR3 here is CASSVGTGIYNEQFF. CDR3 nucleotide sequence: TGCGCCAGCAGCGTGGGGACAGGGATCTACAATGAGCAGTTCTTC.

V is TRBV6-5 and J is TRBJ2-3; TRBD2 might be the D (5 bases). Trimming stripped 0 bases from V and 4 bases from J, with 11 bases between. The CDR3 consists of 15 residues. CDR1 is MNHEY and CDR2 is SVGAGI in the germline V gene. CDR3 DNA: TGTGCCAGCAGTTACTCGGATAGAGGGTCAGATACGCAGTATTTT. Amino acids: CASSYSDRGSDTQYF.

This chain links TRBV20-1 with TRBJ1-6, with a weak D call TRBD1 (6 bases). V was cut by 4 bases and J by 5 bases, with 15 bases left in between. Germline loops: CDR1 DFQATT, CDR2 SNEGSKA (reference sequence). This CDR3 comprises 15 residues. The CDR3: CSATRDIRHNSPLHF. The DNA of the CDR3 is TGCAGTGCTACTAGGGACATTAGGCATAATTCACCCCTCCACTTT.

The chain has TRBV27 and TRBJ1-5; D gene unclear. Per germline, CDR1 MNHEY and CDR2 SMNVEV (reference sequence). This CDR3 region has 14 residues. Trimming pared 6 bases from V and 0 bases from J, leaving 9 bases between. The CDR3 loop reads CASSRIYSNQPQHF. CDR3 DNA: TGTGCCAGCAGCCGGATATATAGCAATCAGCCCCAGCATTTT.

The table lists this clonotype with a few counts. This chain links TRBV6-1 with TRBJ1-1; 8 bases are a match to TRBD1. Germline V gives CDR1 MNHNS, CDR2 SASEGT. The CDR3 runs to 13 residues. V dropped 6 bases and J dropped 7; count of bases not matched to a gene: 7. CDR3 sequence reads: CASRLTGVNEAFF. The CDR3, as DNA: TGTGCCAGCAGGTTGACAGGGGTCAATGAAGCTTTCTTT.

V is TRBV15 and J is TRBJ2-3; D perhaps matches TRBD1 (7 bases). This CDR3 has 17 amino acids. Germline V lookup: CDR1 LNHNV, CDR2 YYDKDF (reference sequence). V was pared by 0 bases and J by 2 bases, with 15 bases between. In DNA, the CDR3 is TGTGCCACCAGCAGAGATTTGCGGGACAGCCTCACAGATACGCAGTATTTT. Residues: CATSRDLRDSLTDTQYF.

This clonotype was picked up a small number of times. The genes are TRBV7-2 and TRBJ1-2; D possibly corresponds to TRBD1 (6 bases). The CDR3 has 15 amino acids. CDR1 is SGHTA and CDR2 is FQGNSA in the germline V gene. Trimming removed 0 bases at V and 2 bases at J, with 10 bases between. The CDR3, as DNA: TGTGCCAGCAGCTTAGCGCTAGGACAGAACTATGGCTACACCTTC. It is translated as CASSLALGQNYGYTF.

This clonotype has just a few counts. This rearrangement joins TRBV12-3 or TRBV12-4 to TRBJ2-2, with unresolved D. CDR3 size: 14 residues. Trimming stripped 4 bases from V and 1 base from J, with 7 bases between. CDR3 nucleotide sequence: TGTGCCAGCAGTTGGCACCAGAACACCGGGGAGCTGTTTTTT. It translates to CASSWHQNTGELFF.

J is TRBJ1-1 and V is TRBV20-1; TRBD1 matches at 8 bases. The V gene end was trimmed by 5 bases and the J gene end by 10 bases; junction bases not matched to a gene: 6. The V gene's germline CDR1 is DFQATT and CDR2 SNEGSKA (reference sequence). The CDR3 is made up of 11 amino acids. The CDR3 here is CSAPRQGRAFF. The CDR3 DNA sequence: TGCAGTGCTCCCCGACAGGGGAGAGCTTTCTTT.

V gene TRBV6-5 combines with J gene TRBJ1-1; D is uncertain. The length of the CDR3 is 14 residues. CDR1 and CDR2 (germline): MNHEY, SVGAGI. Trimming left V 6 bases short and J 5 bases short, with 16 bases between. CDR3 loop: CASRITALGTEAFF. CDR3 nucleotides: TGTGCCAGCAGAATAACAGCCCTAGGGACTGAAGCTTTCTTT.

The table lists this clonotype with a few counts. The chain joins TRBV12-3 or TRBV12-4 to TRBJ2-1; 11 nucleotides match TRBD2. The length of the CDR3 is 15 residues. Trimming cost V 6 bases and J 2 bases; bases outside gene matches: 3. DNA of the CDR3: TGTGCCAGCAGGCCGACTAGCGGGACCTACAATGAGCAGTTCTTC. Its translation: CASRPTSGTYNEQFF.

This clonotype was detected only once. The V gene is TRBV9, the J gene TRBJ1-5; D possibly corresponds to TRBD1 (6 bases). The CDR3 spans 15 residues. V was shortened by 1 base and J by 8 bases, with 16 bases between the two germline ends. Germline V CDR1 and CDR2: SGDLS, YYNGEE. CDR3 nucleotide sequence: TGTGCCAGCAGCGTAACAGGGAAGGGGATAGAGCCCCAGCATTTT. It specifies CASSVTGKGIEPQHF. The full variable domain, with the rest looked up from reference TRBV9 and TRBJ1-5, is DSGVTQTPKHLITATGQRVTLRCSPRSGDLSVYWYQQSLDQGLQFLIQYYNGEERAKGNILERFSAQQFPDLHSELNLSSLELGDSALYFCASSVTGKGIEPQHFGDGTRLSIL.

This clonotype was detected a few times. This CDR3 is CSIPRGRSSYNEQFF. The CDR3 DNA is TGCAGTATCCCTAGGGGAAGGAGCTCCTACAATGAGCAGTTCTTC. V is TRBV20-1 and J is TRBJ2-1; D perhaps matches TRBD1 (5 bases). The V and J ends lost 8 bases and 0 bases respectively, with 17 bases between them. The length of the CDR3 is 15 residues. The germline V gene encodes CDR1 DFQATT and CDR2 SNEGSKA (reference sequence).

The CDR3 protein is CASSYQREFTGELFF. CDR3 sequence (DNA): TGTGCCAGCAGTTATCAGCGGGAGTTCACCGGGGAGCTGTTTTTT. The rearrangement links TRBV6-5 to TRBJ2-2, with 8 bases fitting TRBD2. Per germline, CDR1 MNHEY and CDR2 SVGAGI. The CDR3 loop spans 15 amino acids. The ends lost 3 bases at V and 4 bases at J; junction bases unmatched: 4.

This clonotype was counted only a few times. J is TRBJ2-2 and V is TRBV25-1; TRBD2 is a possible D gene (6 bases). Trimming removed 2 bases from V and 4 bases from J, with 14 bases in between. This CDR3 contains 16 residues. Germline-derived CDR1 and CDR2 are MGHDK and SYGVNS. CDR3 bases: TGTGCCAGCAGTGAAGTGGGGTGGAGGGGCACCGGGGAGCTGTTTTTT. This gives the protein CASSEVGWRGTGELFF.

This clonotype was recorded a few times. V gene TRBV7-9 combines with J gene TRBJ2-7; tentatively, D is TRBD1 (6 bases). CDR3 length: 15 amino acids. The ends were cut back, 2 bases at V and 3 bases at J, with 14 bases in the middle. Germline V gene lookup returns CDR1 SEHNR and CDR2 FQNEAQ (reference sequence). In DNA, the CDR3 is TGTGCCAGCAGCTTACCGGGACATGCCCACTACGAGCAGTACTTC. It yields the protein CASSLPGHAHYEQYF.

This clonotype came up a few times. The chain combines TRBV14 with TRBJ1-5, with D hard to call. CDR1 and CDR2 from the germline V gene are SGHDN and FVKESK. Trimming cost V 4 bases and J 0 bases, with 13 bases left between them. The CDR3 loop spans 16 amino acids. The CDR3 sequence is CASSLITEYSNQPQHF. The CDR3 region has the DNA TGTGCCAGCAGCCTGATAACAGAATATAGCAATCAGCCCCAGCATTTT.

This chain connects TRBV12-3 or TRBV12-4 to TRBJ2-6; D is perhaps TRBD1 (5 bases). The CDR3 sequence is 17 residues long. Trimming pared 1 base from V and 0 bases from J, leaving 10 bases between. The CDR3: CASSLDPRDSGANVLTF. CDR3 bases: TGTGCCAGCAGTTTAGACCCCAGGGACTCTGGGGCCAACGTCCTGACTTTC.

The chain carries TRBV9 and TRBJ2-1; D could derive from TRBD1 or TRBD2 (5 bases each). Germline V gene sequence: CDR1 SGDLS, CDR2 YYNGEE. The CDR3 contains 16 residues. V lost 2 bases and J 1 base, leaving 13 bases between the germline ends. CDR3 DNA: TGTGCCAGCAGCGTGACAGCGGAAGGATCCTACAATGAGCAGTTCTTC. Translation: CASSVTAEGSYNEQFF. Complete variable domain (other parts from reference TRBV9 and TRBJ2-1): DSGVTQTPKHLITATGQRVTLRCSPRSGDLSVYWYQQSLDQGLQFLIQYYNGEERAKGNILERFSAQQFPDLHSELNLSSLELGDSALYFCASSVTAEGSYNEQFFGPGTRLTVL.

This rearrangement joins TRBV20-1 to TRBJ1-5, with TRBD1 matching 7 bases. After removal of 3 bases from V and 3 bases from J, the junction contained 2 bases not matched to a gene. Per the germline V gene, CDR1 is DFQATT and CDR2 is SNEGSKA (reference sequence). The CDR3 is 13 amino acids. The chain's CDR3 is CSARGTVNQPQHF. In DNA, the CDR3 is TGCAGTGCTAGGGGGACAGTCAATCAGCCCCAGCATTTT.

This clonotype was picked up one time. The chain recombines TRBV19 with TRBJ2-1; possible D gene TRBD2, 6 bases. The CDR3 loop spans 16 amino acids. V dropped 4 bases and J dropped 5 bases, with 18 bases sitting between them. From germline, CDR1 is LNHDA and CDR2 SQIVND (reference sequence). The CDR3 loop is CASSNGTLGVNNEQFF. The CDR3 bases are TGTGCCAGTAGTAATGGGACTTTAGGGGTAAACAATGAGCAGTTCTTC.

This clonotype appeared many times. The chain employs TRBV12-3 or TRBV12-4 and TRBJ1-2; 8 bases are shared with TRBD1. The CDR3 has 16 residues. The junction had 10 bases not matched to a gene; V was cut back by 3 bases and J by 4 bases. The CDR3: CASSLGRTGHGYGYTF. CDR3 in DNA: TGTGCCAGCAGTTTGGGGAGGACAGGGCATGGCTATGGCTACACCTTC.

This clonotype appeared many times. The chain uses TRBV6-5 and TRBJ1-2; possible D gene TRBD1, 6 bases. The length of the CDR3 is 15 residues. The V and J ends lost 4 bases and 0 bases respectively, with 12 bases between them. Germline assignment: CDR1 MNHEY and CDR2 SVGAGI. Here the CDR3 reads CASSSTGPANYGYTF. CDR3 coding DNA: TGTGCCAGCAGTTCCACAGGGCCCGCTAACTATGGCTACACCTTC.